This TCR beta chain was retrieved from a study of blood T cell repertoires in COVID-19. Looking at the study overall: Acute-phase and convalescent COVID-19 samples originated in the United States, Italy and Spain. The analysed material was cDNA or gDNA that came from T cells, B-cell-depleted T cells, or PBMCs.

In this sample, this clone turned up a few times. In the study's own analysis: Using reference gene primer amplification, nucleated cell counts were estimated. TCRdb keeps only in-frame clones here, not all; method: immunoSEQ multiplex PCR. The V and J calls and clone size are taken from that table; D and trimming were inferred from the DNA. The sample contains about 93,000 clones, 70% to 80% of which appear only once. In germline, CDR1 is SGHKS, CDR2 YYEKEE (reference sequence). The CDR3 contains 15 residues. The V end was cut by 1 base, the J end by 0 bases, with 8 bases between. The rearrangement links TRBV5-5 to TRBJ1-3; D unresolved. Sequenced sample: peripheral blood. This sequence originates from a human donor in a cohort sampled during active COVID-19. Here the CDR3 DNA reads TGTGCCAGCAGCTTGAGTCAGAACTCTGGAAACACCATATATTTT. Translated: CASSLSQNSGNTIYF. The full variable domain, completed using reference TRBV5-5 and TRBJ1-3, is DAGVTQSPTHLIKTRGQQVTLRCSPISGHKSVSWYQQVLGQGPQFIFQYYEKEERGRGNFPDRFSARQFPNYSSELNVNALLLGDSALYLCASSLSQNSGNTIYFGEGSWLTVV.